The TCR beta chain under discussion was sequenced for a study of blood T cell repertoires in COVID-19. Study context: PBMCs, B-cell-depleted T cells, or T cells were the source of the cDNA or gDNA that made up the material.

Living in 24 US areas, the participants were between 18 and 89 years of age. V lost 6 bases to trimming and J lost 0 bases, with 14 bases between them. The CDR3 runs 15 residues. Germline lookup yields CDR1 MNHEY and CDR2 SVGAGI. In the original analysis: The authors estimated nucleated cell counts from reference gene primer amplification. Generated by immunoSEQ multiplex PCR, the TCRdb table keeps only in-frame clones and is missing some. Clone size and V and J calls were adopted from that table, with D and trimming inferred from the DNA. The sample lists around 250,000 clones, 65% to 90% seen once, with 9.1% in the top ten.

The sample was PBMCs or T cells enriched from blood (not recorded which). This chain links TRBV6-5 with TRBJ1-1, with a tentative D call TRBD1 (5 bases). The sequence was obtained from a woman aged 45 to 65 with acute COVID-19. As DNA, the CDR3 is TGTGCCAGCAGACCTACAGGTTTCATGAACACTGAAGCTTTCTTT. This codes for CASRPTGFMNTEAFF.